Listed below are T cell receptor beta chains from one sample, sequenced in a study of cytomegalovirus exposure and HLA in healthy donors. Sequenced by immunoSEQ multiplex PCR; TCRdb stores in-frame clones only, minus some. The repertoire consists of approximately 130,000 clones, with over 75% occurring once and the leading ten covering roughly 1.8%. Sequenced input: PBMCs. Every receptor here comes from a boy aged 10-17 years in good health and CMV-seronegative. The CDR3 runs from the conserved cysteine through the conserved F or W. The order of the fields is J gene, D gene, clone size, V gene, CDR3 DNA, CDR3 protein. D genes are given only for firm matches. The size of a clone is reported for some rows only, either as once, few or many, or as a class for expanded clones.

J: TRBJ1-1; D: TRBD1; size: .; V: TRBV6-5; DNA: TGTGCCAGCAGTACCGGGACAGGGAGGACTGAAGCTTTCTTT; CDR3: CASSTGTGRTEAFF
J: TRBJ2-1; D: TRBD2; size: .; V: TRBV4-1; DNA: TGCGCCAGCAGCCAAGGATCGAAGGCTAGCGGGAGTGATGAGCAGTTCTTC; CDR3: CASSQGSKASGSDEQFF
J: TRBJ2-7; D: .; size: .; V: TRBV19; DNA: TGTGCCAGTAGTCTACTCCAGGGGTACGAGCAGTACTTC; CDR3: CASSLLQGYEQYF
J: TRBJ1-1; D: .; size: .; V: TRBV7-2; DNA: TGTGCCAGCAGCTTGCTCAGGGGCGGAACTGAAGCTTTCTTT; CDR3: CASSLLRGGTEAFF
J: TRBJ1-2; D: TRBD1; size: once; V: TRBV5-1; DNA: TGCGCCAGCAGCCGGGGACAGGGCGAGGGCTACACCTTC; CDR3: CASSRGQGEGYTF
J: TRBJ1-2; D: TRBD1; size: .; V: TRBV9; DNA: TGTGCCAGCAGCGGGACTAGGACAGGGGGCTTTGGCTACACCTTC; CDR3: CASSGTRTGGFGYTF
J: TRBJ1-2; D: .; size: few; V: TRBV12-5; DNA: TGTGCTAGTGGTGGAGGATATGGCTACACCTTC; CDR3: CASGGGYGYTF
J: TRBJ1-2; D: .; size: .; V: TRBV2; DNA: TGTGCCTGCCAGGCGGGGGAAGGCTATGGCTACACCTTC; CDR3: CACQAGEGYGYTF
J: TRBJ1-1; D: .; size: .; V: TRBV5-6; DNA: TGTGCCAGCAGCTTGTTAACCAGGGCCACTGAAGCTTTCTTT; CDR3: CASSLLTRATEAFF
J: TRBJ1-2; D: .; size: once; V: TRBV2; DNA: TGTGCCAGCAGTGAGGTCAGGGCGGTCGGCTACACCTTC; CDR3: CASSEVRAVGYTF
J: TRBJ1-3; D: .; size: .; V: TRBV30; DNA: TGTGCCTGGACTGAGGGTCATGGAAACACCATATATTTT; CDR3: CAWTEGHGNTIYF